The clone carrying this T cell receptor (beta chain) was recorded a few times. Its target is unknown. These data come from a study of T cells after yellow fever vaccination. From germline, CDR1 is MDHEN and CDR2 SYDVKM. V lost 1 base and J 1 base, leaving 14 bases between the germline ends. CDR3 length equals 17 residues. TCRdb itself ran the 5' RACE reads through MiXCR, one entry per CDR3 protein. The sample holds a few hundred thousand distinct CDR3 sequences, over 4% seen once. General study results and limits: Only a small proportion of the clonotypes turned up in both the CD4 and the CD8 compartments, likely arising from convergent recombination.

The sample here was PBMCs, taken 5 days after the yellow fever booster vaccination. The chain uses TRBV28 and TRBJ2-4, with a weak D call TRBD1 (6 bases). This TCR derives from a young man who received the YFV17D yellow fever vaccine. The CDR3, as DNA: TGTGCCAGCAGTTTATTCCAGGGGCGAGGGGCCAAAAACATTCAGTACTTC. Translated, it gives CASSLFQGRGAKNIQYF. Full variable domain (outside the CDR3, taken from reference TRBV28 and TRBJ2-4): DVKVTQSSRYLVKRTGEKVFLECVQDMDHENMFWYRQDPGLGLRLIYFSYDVKMKEKGDIPEGYSVSREKKERFSLILESASTNQTSMYLCASSLFQGRGAKNIQYFGAGTRLSVL.